The clone carrying this T cell receptor (beta chain) was recorded at least ten times. Its antigen is still unknown. Time point indicated: sample taken at primary tumor resection. Whole RNA, isolated from tumor, nontumor lung or frozen PBMC, was sequenced without prior sorting. Individually, TCR cDNA molecules were each labelled with a unique molecular identifier. One entry per CDR3 protein, called by TCRdb with MiXCR from the 5' RACE reads. Of some 37,000 distinct CDR3 sequences in the sample, 5.2% were seen once. The data are from a study of spatial heterogeneity in lung cancer. Turning to the study itself: Averaged across combinations, each unique TCR and UMI pairing appeared more than ten times in raw reads, which were uncorrected.

The CDR3 extends over 15 amino acids. Deletions cut 0 bases from V and 5 bases from J, with 15 bases between. Germline CDR1 is SGHRS and CDR2 is YFSETQ. Overall study findings and caveats: Follow-up blood showed ubiquitous expanded tumor TCRs less than blood at resection did.

The source is a female donor with early-stage non-small cell lung cancer. The material was PBMCs, obtained at surgery. The chain employs TRBV5-1 and TRBJ2-7; D is perhaps TRBD2 (5 bases). The CDR3 loop is CASSLVLAGVDEQYF. The CDR3 DNA is TGCGCCAGCAGCTTGGTCCTAGCAGGCGTCGACGAGCAGTACTTC.